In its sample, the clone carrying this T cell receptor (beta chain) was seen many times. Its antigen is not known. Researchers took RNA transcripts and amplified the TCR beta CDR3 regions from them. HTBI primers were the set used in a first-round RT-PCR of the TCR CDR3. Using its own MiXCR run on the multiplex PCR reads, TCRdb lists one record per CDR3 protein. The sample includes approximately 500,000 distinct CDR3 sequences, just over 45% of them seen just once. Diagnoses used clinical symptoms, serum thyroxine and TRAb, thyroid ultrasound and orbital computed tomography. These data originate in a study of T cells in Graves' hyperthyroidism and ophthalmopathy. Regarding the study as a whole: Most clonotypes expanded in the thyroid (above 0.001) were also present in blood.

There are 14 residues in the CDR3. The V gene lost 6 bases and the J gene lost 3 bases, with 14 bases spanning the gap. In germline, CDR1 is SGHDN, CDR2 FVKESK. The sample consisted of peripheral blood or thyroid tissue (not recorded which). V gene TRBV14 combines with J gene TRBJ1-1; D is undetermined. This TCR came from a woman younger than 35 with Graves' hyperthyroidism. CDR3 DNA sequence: TGTGCCAGCAGGCCAACCTGGGGAGACACTGAAGCTTTCTTT. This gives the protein CASRPTWGDTEAFF.